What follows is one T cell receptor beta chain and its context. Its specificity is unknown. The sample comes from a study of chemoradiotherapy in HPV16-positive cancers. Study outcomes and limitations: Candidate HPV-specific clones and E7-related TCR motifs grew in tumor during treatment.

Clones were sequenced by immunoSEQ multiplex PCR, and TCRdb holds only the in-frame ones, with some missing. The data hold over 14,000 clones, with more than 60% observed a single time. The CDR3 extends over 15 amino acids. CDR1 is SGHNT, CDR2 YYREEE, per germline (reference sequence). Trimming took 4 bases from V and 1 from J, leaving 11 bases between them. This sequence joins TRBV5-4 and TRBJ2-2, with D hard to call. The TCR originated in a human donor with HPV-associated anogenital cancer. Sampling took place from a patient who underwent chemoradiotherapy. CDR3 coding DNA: TGTGCCAGCAGCGGCCCCCCCCGGAACACCGGGGAGCTGTTTTTT. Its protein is CASSGPPRNTGELFF.